This entry concerns a single T cell receptor (beta chain). Its antigen is currently unknown. The CDR3 totals 14 residues. The V end lost 4 bases, the J end lost 5 bases, and 16 bases lay between the germline ends. Germline-derived CDR1 and CDR2 are SGHRS and YFSETQ. One entry per CDR3 protein results from TCRdb running MiXCR on the RT-PCR reads. The sample includes a few hundred thousand distinct CDR3 sequences, 12% to 15% of them seen just once. This entry belongs to a study of response to subunit inactivated influenza vaccine. General study points: It was suggested by the authors that few new T cells are recruited by each seasonal influenza vaccination.

The V and J genes are TRBV5-1 and TRBJ2-7; tentatively, D is TRBD2 (6 bases). This receptor was taken from a man aged 50 to 60 who received an inactivated influenza vaccine. Sequenced here: PBMCs from blood, sampled 11 to 12 days after vaccination. The CDR3 sequence: CASSVGGAPNEQYF. CDR3 coding DNA: TGCGCCAGCAGCGTTGGAGGGGCGCCCAACGAGCAGTACTTC.